The clone carrying this T cell receptor beta chain was picked up many times. Its specificity is not known. The CDR3 has 15 amino acids. The V end lost 1 base, the J end lost 5 bases, and 14 bases lay between the germline ends. CDR1 KGHSH and CDR2 LQKENI come from the germline V gene. This entry belongs to a study of T cells in Graves' hyperthyroidism and ophthalmopathy. The overall study: It was at initial diagnosis, before any treatment, that peripheral blood was collected. Whole-study results and caveats: From stable hyperthyroidism, ophthalmopathy was set apart by a 13 V-J model.

Patients between 18 and 65 years old had hyperthyroidism, newly diagnosed and lasting under 2 months. Amplified regions were TCR beta CDR3 sequences from RNA transcripts. Primed by the HTBI set, a first-round RT-PCR was run on the TCR CDR3. TCRdb reprocessed the multiplex PCR reads via MiXCR and lists one record per CDR3 protein. The profile shows 550,000 to 800,000 distinct CDR3 sequences, approximately 16% of them singletons. The chain is built from TRBV18 and TRBJ2-5; the D is unclear. The source material was blood. The source is a man between 18 and 29 years old with Graves' hyperthyroidism. CDR3 bases: TGTGCCAGCTCACCACTTCTGGTAGAGATCGAGACCCAGTACTTC. This gives the protein CASSPLLVEIETQYF.